The 20 T cell receptor beta chains below all came from one sample that was sequenced in a study of blood T cell repertoires in COVID-19. Libraries were prepared by immunoSEQ multiplex PCR; TCRdb keeps only in-frame clonotypes and omits some of them. The table records tens of thousands of clones, over 65% of them present only once. The sequencing input was peripheral blood. These receptors all come from a man between 70 and 80 years old with COVID-19, enrolled during active disease.

The rearrangement links TRBV30 to TRBJ2-7; possible D gene TRBD2, 6 bases. Looked up from germline, CDR1 is GTSNPN and CDR2 is SVGIG (reference sequence). The CDR3 has 12 residues. V lost 5 bases and J 1 base, leaving 9 bases between the germline ends. In DNA form, the CDR3 reads TGTGCCTGGGGGGGGAGATCCTACGAGCAGTACTTC. This codes for CAWGGRSYEQYF.

The rearrangement links TRBV19 to TRBJ1-1; no firm D call. Trimming took 4 bases from V and 11 from J, leaving 14 bases between them. CDR3 length equals 12 residues. Per germline, CDR1 LNHDA and CDR2 SQIVND (reference sequence). CDR3: CASSKTPAGAFF. Here the CDR3 DNA reads TGTGCCAGTAGTAAGACCCCTGCGGGGGCTTTCTTT.

There are a few counts of this clone. V usage is TRBV28 and J usage is TRBJ2-7; a possible D gene is TRBD2 (6 bases). In germline, CDR1 is MDHEN, CDR2 SYDVKM. This CDR3 has 13 amino acids. Trimming removed 6 bases at V and 2 bases at J, with 11 bases between. The CDR3 is CASSVGGTYEQYF. For the CDR3, the DNA is TGTGCCAGCAGCGTGGGGGGTACCTACGAGCAGTACTTC. The entire variable domain, with the rest obtained from reference TRBV28 and TRBJ2-7, is as follows: DVKVTQSSRYLVKRTGEKVFLECVQDMDHENMFWYRQDPGLGLRLIYFSYDVKMKEKGDIPEGYSVSREKKERFSLILESASTNQTSMYLCASSVGGTYEQYFGPGTRLTVT.

This chain links TRBV24-1 with TRBJ1-2; D perhaps matches TRBD1 (5 bases). The V gene lost 2 bases and the J gene lost 12 bases, with 12 bases spanning the gap. Looked up from germline, CDR1 is KGHDR and CDR2 is SFDVKD. CDR3 size: 12 residues. The CDR3 reads CATSDSRGVHTF. DNA for the CDR3: TGTGCCACCAGTGATTCACGGGGGGTCCACACCTTC.

The chain employs TRBV3-1 (or the pseudogene TRBV3-2) and TRBJ2-2; D remains unclear. This CDR3 comprises 11 residues. The V end was cut by 5 bases, the J end by 5 bases, with 3 bases between. CDR1 and CDR2 from the germline V gene are LGHDT and YNNKEL (reference sequence). The CDR3, as DNA: TGTGCCAGCAGCTTAACCGGGGAGCTGTTTTTT. This encodes CASSLTGELFF.

This chain uses TRBV5-4 with TRBJ2-5, with 10 bases matching TRBD2. With 2 bases clipped from V and 4 bases from J, the junction kept 8 bases outside the gene matches. From germline, CDR1 is SGHNT and CDR2 YYREEE (reference sequence). The CDR3 sequence is 16 residues long. The CDR3, as DNA: TGTGCCAGCAGCTTTCCCCAGCGGGAGGGCCTAGAGACCCAGTACTTC. It translates to CASSFPQREGLETQYF.

The gene calls are TRBV12-5 and TRBJ1-2; 7 bases agree with TRBD1. The CDR3 sequence is 15 residues long. J gave up 4 bases and V 1 base, and 6 bases lay outside the gene matches. Looked up from germline, CDR1 is LGHNT and CDR2 is FRNRAP. The CDR3 coding sequence is TGTGCTAGTGGTTTGGAAACAGGGGCGCTCTATGGCTACACCTTC. The encoded protein is CASGLETGALYGYTF.

The CDR3 is CASSLVEGLNTEAFF. Written as DNA, the CDR3 is TGTGCCAGCAGCTTAGTAGAGGGATTGAACACTGAAGCTTTCTTT. The rearrangement links TRBV7-2 to TRBJ1-1; no definite D call. This CDR3 comprises 15 residues. CDR1 is SGHTA, CDR2 FQGNSA, per germline. V dropped 1 base and J dropped 0 bases, with 9 bases sitting between them.

This clone was seen only a few times. The same CDR3 arises from other DNA sequences in this sample as well. The chain links TRBV3-1 (or the pseudogene TRBV3-2) to TRBJ2-5, with D possibly TRBD1 on 6 matching bases. This CDR3 spans 13 amino acids. V was clipped by 0 bases and J by 5 bases, with 7 bases between them. Looked up from germline, CDR1 is LGHDT and CDR2 is YNNKEL (reference sequence). In nucleotides, the CDR3 is TGTGCCAGCAGCCAAGACAGGGGCGAGACCCAGTACTTC. It is translated as CASSQDRGETQYF.

This chain connects TRBV3-1 (or the pseudogene TRBV3-2) to TRBJ2-7; no reliable D call. The V gene's germline CDR1 is LGHDT and CDR2 YNNKEL (reference sequence). The CDR3 totals 12 residues. The V end was cut by 2 bases, the J end by 3 bases, with 5 bases between. In DNA form, the CDR3 reads TGTGCCAGCAGCCAACTCCGCTACGAGCAGTACTTC. Translating it yields CASSQLRYEQYF.

The chain carries TRBV7-2 and TRBJ2-3; 11 nucleotides align to TRBD2. The ends lost 4 bases at V and 5 bases at J; junction bases unmatched: 8. The CDR3 length is 16 residues. Germline assignment: CDR1 SGHTA and CDR2 FQGNSA. CDR3 region: CASSSRTSGFLDTQYF. DNA of the CDR3: TGTGCCAGCAGCTCCCGGACTAGCGGGTTTTTAGATACGCAGTATTTT.

The chain recombines TRBV7-8 with TRBJ2-2; D is perhaps TRBD1 (6 bases). CDR3 length: 16 residues. The germline V gene has CDR1 SGHVS and CDR2 FQNEAQ. V was trimmed by 4 bases and J by 4 bases, leaving 16 bases between them. Here the CDR3 reads CASSSNRVGFTGELFF. The CDR3 region has the DNA TGTGCCAGCAGCTCAAACAGGGTGGGGTTCACCGGGGAGCTGTTTTTT.

The chain employs TRBV7-4 and TRBJ2-7; D perhaps matches TRBD1 (5 bases). CDR3 length: 13 amino acids. Trimming shortened V by 7 bases and J by 5 bases, and 15 bases separated the two germline ends. Germline CDR1 reads SGHVT; CDR2 reads SQSDAQ. CDR3 nucleotide sequence: TGTGCCAGCATCCCAGGACATCCCAACGAGCAGTACTTC. Its translation is CASIPGHPNEQYF.

For this clone: A single base separates this from a much larger clone, so it may be a read error. The chain employs TRBV5-4 and TRBJ1-2; 9 bases fit TRBD1. V shed 4 bases, J shed 8 bases, and the junction held 3 bases outside the gene matches. From germline, CDR1 is SGHNT and CDR2 YYREEE (reference sequence). The CDR3 runs to 12 residues. The CDR3 protein is CASSRTGEGYTF. DNA for the CDR3: TGTGCCAGCAGCAGGACAGGGGAAGGCTACACCTTC.

The chain employs TRBV7-2 and TRBJ2-1; 9 bases match TRBD2. With V trimmed by 1 base and J by 4 bases, 8 bases remained unmatched. The CDR3 extends over 17 amino acids. Germline V gives CDR1 SGHTA, CDR2 FQGNSA. The CDR3 coding sequence is TGTGCCAGCAGCTTAGTGGGGACTAGCCTTTCTTACAATGAGCAGTTCTTC. It codes for CASSLVGTSLSYNEQFF.

This chain's CDR3 is CASSLKLVNTEAFF. The CDR3 bases are TGTGCCAGCAGCTTAAAGTTAGTGAACACTGAAGCTTTCTTT. The gene calls are TRBV7-2 and TRBJ1-1, with D hard to call. The CDR3 sequence is 14 residues long. V lost 2 bases to trimming and J lost 0 bases, with 7 bases between them. CDR1 SGHTA and CDR2 FQGNSA come from the germline V gene.

V usage is TRBV27 and J usage is TRBJ2-7; D uncertain. The CDR3 length is 13 residues. The ends were cut back, 5 bases at V and 4 bases at J, with 12 bases in the middle. Germline CDR1 reads MNHEY; CDR2 reads SMNVEV (reference sequence). CDR3 sequence reads: CASSPTPTYEQYF. The CDR3 nucleotides read TGTGCCAGCAGTCCGACTCCTACGTACGAGCAGTACTTC.

V is TRBV7-2 and J is TRBJ1-1, with D unresolved. Trimming stripped 2 bases from V and 7 bases from J, with 11 bases between. The CDR3 is made up of 13 amino acids. Germline V CDR1 and CDR2: SGHTA, FQGNSA. CDR3 sequence (DNA): TGTGCCAGCAGCTTACAGGCCAGAGATGAAGCTTTCTTT. Translated, it gives CASSLQARDEAFF.

The CDR3 coding sequence is TGTGCCAGTAGGGGACAGGGCGGGGGCGGTGAGCAGTTCTTC. Its protein is CASRGQGGGGEQFF. The chain employs TRBV19 and TRBJ2-1, with TRBD1 identical over 9 bases. This CDR3 has 14 residues. J lost 9 bases, V lost 6 bases, and 9 bases had no gene match. Per the germline V gene, CDR1 is LNHDA and CDR2 is SQIVND (reference sequence).

This chain uses TRBV19 with TRBJ1-2, with D possibly TRBD1 on 5 matching bases. This CDR3 region has 18 residues. The V and J ends lost 7 bases and 1 base respectively, with 25 bases between them. Germline assignment: CDR1 LNHDA and CDR2 SQIVND (reference sequence). CDR3 in DNA: TGTGCCAGTACCACACTCGGACGGACAAGGGGCGGTAACTATGGCTACACCTTC. The encoded protein is CASTTLGRTRGGNYGYTF.